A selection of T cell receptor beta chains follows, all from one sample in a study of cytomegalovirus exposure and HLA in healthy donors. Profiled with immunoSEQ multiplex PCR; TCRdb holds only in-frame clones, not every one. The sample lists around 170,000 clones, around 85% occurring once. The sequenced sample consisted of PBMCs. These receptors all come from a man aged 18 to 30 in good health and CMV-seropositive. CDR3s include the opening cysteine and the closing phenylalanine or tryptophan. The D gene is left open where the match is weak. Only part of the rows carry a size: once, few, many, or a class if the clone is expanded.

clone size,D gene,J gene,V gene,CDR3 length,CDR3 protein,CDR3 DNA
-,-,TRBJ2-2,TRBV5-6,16,CASSLSSRRSTGELFF,TGTGCCAGCAGCTTGTCTTCCCGGAGATCCACCGGGGAGCTGTTTTTT
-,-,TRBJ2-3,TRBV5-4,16,CASSSGTSLRTDTQYF,TGTGCCAGCAGCTCCGGGACATCCTTGAGGACAGATACGCAGTATTTT
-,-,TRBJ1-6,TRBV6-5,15,CASRLRDSGPPPLHF,TGTGCCAGCAGGCTCCGGGACTCAGGACCTCCACCCCTCCACTTT
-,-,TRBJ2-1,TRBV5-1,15,CASSLGEISYNEQFF,TGCGCCAGCAGCTTGGGGGAGATCTCCTACAATGAGCAGTTCTTC
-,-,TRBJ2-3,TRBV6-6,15,CASSRLEGGTDTQYF,TGTGCCAGCAGCAGACTGGAGGGAGGAACAGATACGCAGTATTTT
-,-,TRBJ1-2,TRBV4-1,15,CASSQEDGRGYGYTF,TGCGCCAGCAGCCAAGAGGACGGAAGGGGCTATGGCTACACCTTC
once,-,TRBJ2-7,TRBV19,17,CASSIAGDGGPSYEQYF,TGTGCCAGTAGTATAGCAGGGGATGGGGGACCATCCTACGAGCAGTACTTC
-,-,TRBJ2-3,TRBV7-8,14,CASSGSGARDTQYF,TGTGCCAGCAGCGGTTCTGGGGCGCGGGATACGCAGTATTTT
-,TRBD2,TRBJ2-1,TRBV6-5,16,CASSYEGTSSYNEQFF,TGTGCCAGCAGTTACGAGGGGACTAGCAGCTACAATGAGCAGTTCTTC
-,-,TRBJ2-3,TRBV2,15,CASSEVGGLPDTQYF,TGTGCCAGCAGTGAAGTAGGAGGGTTACCAGATACGCAGTATTTT
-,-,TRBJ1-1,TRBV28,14,CASSLADLNTEAFF,TGTGCCAGCAGTTTAGCAGATCTGAACACTGAAGCTTTCTTT
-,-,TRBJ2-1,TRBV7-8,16,CASSLTEGIPYNEQFF,TGTGCCAGCAGCTTAACAGAGGGAATCCCCTACAATGAGCAGTTCTTC
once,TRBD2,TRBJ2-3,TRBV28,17,CASVPLTVAGGTDTQYF,TGTGCCAGCGTTCCCCTGACTGTAGCGGGAGGGACAGATACGCAGTATTTT
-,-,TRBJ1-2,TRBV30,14,CAWMYTGGGYGYTF,TGTGCCTGGATGTACACCGGGGGTGGCTATGGCTACACCTTC
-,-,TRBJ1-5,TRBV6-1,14,CASTSQGSNQPQHF,TGTGCCAGTACAAGCCAGGGGAGCAATCAGCCCCAGCATTTT
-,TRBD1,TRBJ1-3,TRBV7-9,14,CASSFDRAGNTIYF,TGTGCCAGCAGCTTCGACAGGGCTGGAAACACCATATATTTT
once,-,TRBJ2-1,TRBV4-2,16,CASSQGLASSYNEQFF,TGTGCCAGCAGCCAAGGTCTAGCGAGCTCCTACAATGAGCAGTTCTTC
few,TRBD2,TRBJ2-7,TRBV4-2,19,CASSPTVGSGKAKSYEQYF,TGTGCCAGCAGCCCCACCGTAGGTAGCGGGAAGGCGAAGTCCTACGAGCAGTACTTC
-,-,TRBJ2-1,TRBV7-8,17,CASSTRARADRRDEQFF,TGTGCCAGCAGCACCCGGGCGAGGGCAGACCGGAGGGATGAGCAGTTCTTC
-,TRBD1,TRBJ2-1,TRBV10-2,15,CASADLTGIYNEQFF,TGCGCCAGCGCTGATTTGACAGGGATTTACAATGAGCAGTTCTTC
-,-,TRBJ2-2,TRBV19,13,CASSKQGPGELFF,TGTGCCAGTAGTAAACAGGGTCCCGGGGAGCTGTTTTTT
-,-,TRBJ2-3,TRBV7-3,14,CASSSPLEGRAQYF,TGTGCCAGCAGCTCCCCTTTAGAAGGGCGGGCGCAGTATTTT
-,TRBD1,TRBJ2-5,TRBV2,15,CASTADRGVRETQYF,TGTGCCAGCACTGCGGACAGGGGCGTCCGGGAGACCCAGTACTTC
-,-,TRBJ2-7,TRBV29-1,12,CSVEGSSHEQYF,TGCAGCGTTGAAGGGAGTTCCCACGAGCAGTACTTC
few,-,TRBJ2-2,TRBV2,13,CASSATGSGELFF,TGTGCCAGCAGTGCCACAGGTTCCGGGGAGCTGTTTTTT
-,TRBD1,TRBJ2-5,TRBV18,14,CASSPRQGEETQYF,TGTGCCAGCTCACCGCGACAGGGGGAAGAGACCCAGTACTTC